Below, 30 T cell receptor beta chains from the same sample are listed, as sequenced in a study. TCRdb re-derived calls from the RT-PCR reads in MiXCR, one entry per CDR3 protein. The data show about 680,000 distinct CDR3 sequences, approximately 14% seen once. Sequencing was performed on memory CD4+ T cells from blood. The receptor source for this set is a female donor in good health, serving as a healthy control.

This clonotype was detected a few times. The chain has TRBV20-1 and TRBJ1-5; unclear D gene. The CDR3 sequence is 14 residues long. Germline-derived CDR1 and CDR2 are DFQATT and SNEGSKA (reference sequence). V was trimmed by 2 bases and J by 5 bases, leaving 13 bases between them. The CDR3 DNA is TGCAGTGCTAGAAGCGGGCAGGATCATCAGCCCCAGCATTTT. Its protein is CSARSGQDHQPQHF.

This clonotype has ten or more counts. The chain's CDR3 is CSARRGGVTDTQYF. For the CDR3, the DNA is TGCAGTGCTAGAAGGGGGGGAGTCACAGATACGCAGTATTTT. The chain employs TRBV20-1 and TRBJ2-3; perhaps TRBD2 as D (7 bases). The V gene lost 2 bases and the J gene lost 2 bases, with 11 bases spanning the gap. Germline values: CDR1 DFQATT, CDR2 SNEGSKA (reference sequence). The CDR3 runs 14 residues.

The chain joins TRBV20-1 to TRBJ2-3; perhaps TRBD2 as D (5 bases). Germline V gene sequence: CDR1 DFQATT, CDR2 SNEGSKA (reference sequence). This CDR3 contains 12 residues. With 5 bases removed from V and 7 bases from J, the gap between germline ends came to 13 bases. In nucleotides, the CDR3 is TGCAGTGCTGCCACGGGGTCATATACGCAGTATTTT. Residues: CSAATGSYTQYF.

This clonotype has a handful of counts. This chain joins TRBV15 and TRBJ2-5; no clear D gene. Per the germline V gene, CDR1 is LNHNV and CDR2 is YYDKDF (reference sequence). The CDR3 is 11 residues long. The ends were cut back, 2 bases at V and 3 bases at J, with 1 base in the middle. For the CDR3, the DNA is TGTGCCACCAGCAGAAAAGAGACCCAGTACTTC. Amino acid sequence: CATSRKETQYF.

For this clonotype: The junction departs from germline at one end; a sequencing error may be responsible. V is TRBV20-1 and J is TRBJ1-6; 10 positions match TRBD1. Germline V lookup: CDR1 DFQATT, CDR2 SNEGSKA (reference sequence). The CDR3 has 17 residues. CDR3 in amino acids: CSAPYPGTGVDNSPLHF. DNA for the CDR3: TGCAGTGCCCCATATCCCGGGACAGGGGTTGATAACTCACCCCTCCACTTT.

This clonotype was counted between two and nine times. V usage is TRBV29-1 and J usage is TRBJ1-2; 10 bases map to TRBD1. This CDR3 is 15 amino acids long. Germline V gene data show CDR1 as SQVTM and CDR2 as ANQGSEA. V lost 7 bases and J lost 7; bases outside the gene matches: 15. As DNA, the CDR3 is TGCAGCGCTGACGAACTGGGACAGGGGCAGAGTGGCTACACCTTC. Encoded protein: CSADELGQGQSGYTF.

This clonotype was seen more than once but under ten times. This rearrangement joins TRBV9 to TRBJ2-1; D gene ambiguous. Trimming took off 6 bases at V and 1 base at J, with 14 bases between the two ends. This CDR3 is built from 15 residues. CDR1 and CDR2 from the germline V gene are SGDLS and YYNGEE. This CDR3 is CASTRTLGSYNEQFF. In nucleotides, the CDR3 is TGTGCCAGCACCCGGACCCTAGGATCCTACAATGAGCAGTTCTTC.

This clonotype was seen a few times. The chain recombines TRBV18 with TRBJ1-6; the match to TRBD1 covers 8 bases. This CDR3 has 23 residues. V was clipped by 3 bases and J by 0 bases; unmatched bases: 22. CDR1 and CDR2 (germline): KGHSH, LQKENI. This CDR3 is CASSPRASLDRGQLSSYNSPLHF. The CDR3 DNA sequence: TGTGCCAGCTCACCGAGAGCCTCCCTAGACAGGGGACAATTGAGCTCCTATAATTCACCCCTCCACTTT.

The chain's CDR3 is CASSIEGTRQPQHF. DNA of the CDR3: TGTGCCAGTAGTATAGAAGGGACGAGACAGCCCCAGCATTTT. The J gene is TRBJ1-5, the V gene TRBV19; TRBD1 might be the D (5 bases). CDR1 LNHDA and CDR2 SQIVND come from the germline V gene (reference sequence). This CDR3 region has 14 residues. Deletions cut 0 bases from V and 7 bases from J, with 10 bases between.

This clonotype was observed a few times. The chain joins TRBV7-9 to TRBJ2-1; D possibly corresponds to TRBD1 (5 bases). CDR1 is SEHNR, CDR2 FQNEAQ, per germline (reference sequence). Trimming stripped 4 bases from V and 4 bases from J, with 11 bases between. The CDR3 is 14 residues long. CDR3 in amino acids: CASSSLGPYNEQFF. The CDR3, as DNA: TGTGCCAGCAGCTCGCTGGGGCCATACAATGAGCAGTTCTTC.

The sample holds a few counts of this clonotype. The junction departs from germline at one end; a sequencing error may be responsible. V is TRBV2 and J is TRBJ2-3; perhaps TRBD2 as D (5 bases). The CDR3 covers 12 residues. Germline loops: CDR1 SNHLY, CDR2 FYNNEI. The CDR3, as DNA: TGTGCCAGCAGTGGGCTAGCAGAGACGCAGTATTTT. It yields the protein CASSGLAETQYF.

In the case of this clonotype: A much larger clone lies a single base off, so this may be a read error. The gene calls are TRBV5-1 and TRBJ2-2; a possible D gene is TRBD2 (6 bases). CDR3 length: 16 amino acids. Trimming left V 4 bases short and J 8 bases short, with 21 bases between. Germline CDR1 SGHRS, CDR2 YFSETQ. CDR3 amino acids: CASSPNSRDSKGELFF. CDR3 sequence (DNA): TGCGCCAGCAGCCCAAATTCCCGGGACTCCAAAGGGGAGCTGTTTTTT.

In this sample, this clonotype turned up a few times. The chain links TRBV28 to TRBJ2-7; D is possibly TRBD1 (5 bases). Trimming shortened V by 8 bases and J by 3 bases, and 14 bases separated the two germline ends. CDR3 length: 13 residues. The germline V gene has CDR1 MDHEN and CDR2 SYDVKM. This CDR3 reads CASRQWQGYEQYF. The CDR3 bases are TGTGCCAGCCGACAATGGCAGGGCTACGAGCAGTACTTC.

This clonotype was detected only a few times. The rearrangement uses TRBV7-2 and TRBJ2-1, with 7 bases lining up with TRBD2. CDR3 length equals 15 residues. Looked up from germline, CDR1 is SGHTA and CDR2 is FQGNSA. J gave up 7 bases and V 3 bases, and 9 bases lay outside the gene matches. The CDR3 loop is CASSLGPGRENEQFF. The CDR3 DNA is TGTGCCAGCAGCTTGGGGCCGGGGCGGGAGAATGAGCAGTTCTTC.

This clonotype was counted at least ten times. This chain uses TRBV5-1 with TRBJ2-3; 8 nucleotides agree with TRBD1. Germline V gene lookup returns CDR1 SGHRS and CDR2 YFSETQ. The CDR3 covers 14 residues. V gave up 3 bases and J gave up 2 bases; unmatched junction bases: 2. The CDR3 loop is CASSSQGDTDTQYF. The CDR3 DNA reads TGCGCCAGCAGCTCACAGGGGGACACAGATACGCAGTATTTT. Drawing the rest from reference TRBV5-1 and TRBJ2-3, the complete variable domain is KAGVTQTPRYLIKTRGQQVTLSCSPISGHRSVSWYQQTPGQGLQFLFEYFSETQRNKGNFPGRFSGRQFSNSRSEMNVSTLELGDSALYLCASSSQGDTDTQYFGPGTRLTVL.

This clonotype was picked up a small number of times. The rearrangement uses TRBV20-1 and TRBJ1-3; the D is unclear. The CDR3 is 13 residues long. Germline loops: CDR1 DFQATT, CDR2 SNEGSKA (reference sequence). Trimming left V 2 bases short and J 0 bases short, with 5 bases between. The CDR3 DNA reads TGCAGTGCTAGAAAGGACTCTGGAAACACCATATATTTT. Its protein product is CSARKDSGNTIYF.

At least ten counts were recorded for this clonotype. The genes are TRBV5-1 and TRBJ2-2; D call uncertain. V lost 7 bases and J lost 0, with 13 bases in between. The germline CDR1 and CDR2 sequences are SGHRS and YFSETQ. CDR3 length: 15 amino acids. Here the CDR3 reads CASSLSLTNTGELFF. The CDR3 DNA reads as TGCGCCAGCTCCCTTAGCTTAACGAACACCGGGGAGCTGTTTTTT.

The CDR3 sequence is CASSPLRGGGYEKLFF. Here the CDR3 DNA reads TGTGCCAGCAGCCCCCTTAGGGGGGGGGGCTATGAAAAACTGTTTTTT. The V call is TRBV7-8, the J call TRBJ1-4; TRBD1 might be the D (6 bases). There are 16 residues in the CDR3. Trimming took 5 bases from V and 6 from J, leaving 19 bases between them. From germline, CDR1 is SGHVS and CDR2 FQNEAQ.

This clonotype was detected only a few times. This chain connects TRBV20-1 to TRBJ2-5; 9 bases agree with TRBD2. V was pared by 4 bases and J by 3 bases, with 12 bases of the junction left unmatched. The CDR3 sequence is 16 residues long. Germline assignment: CDR1 DFQATT and CDR2 SNEGSKA (reference sequence). The CDR3 region has the DNA TGCAGTGCTATTGGTATACCGGGACTAGCAAAAGAGACCCAGTACTTC. It translates to CSAIGIPGLAKETQYF.

The rearrangement links TRBV30 to TRBJ2-7; D uncertain. This CDR3 comprises 13 residues. Germline assignment: CDR1 GTSNPN and CDR2 SVGIG (reference sequence). Trimming stripped 0 bases from V and 1 base from J, with 7 bases between. The CDR3, as DNA: TGTGCCTGGAGTGTCCCTCAGTCCTACGAGCAGTACTTC. Translation gives CAWSVPQSYEQYF. The full variable domain, its missing parts supplied by reference TRBV30 and TRBJ2-7, is SQTIHQWPATLVQPVGSPLSLECTVEGTSNPNLYWYRQAAGRGLQLLFYSVGIGQISSEVPQNLSASRPQDRQFILSSKKLLLSDSGFYLCAWSVPQSYEQYFGPGTRLTVT.

This clonotype has ten or more counts. This sequence joins TRBV10-3 and TRBJ2-3; maybe TRBD2 (5 bases). Germline CDR1 reads ENHRY; CDR2 reads SYGVKD. The CDR3 is made up of 15 amino acids. The germline V and J ends were trimmed by 3 bases and 0 bases, with 10 bases remaining between them. The CDR3 bases are TGTGCCATCAGTGAAAGGGAGACTAGCACAGATACGCAGTATTTT. Its protein is CAISERETSTDTQYF.

Regarding this clonotype: This may stem from a read error, because a much larger clone lies one nucleotide away. The genes are TRBV20-1 and TRBJ1-2; D possibly corresponds to TRBD1 (5 bases). The germline gives CDR1 DFQATT, CDR2 SNEGSKA (reference sequence). Trimming removed 5 bases from V and 2 bases from J, with 12 bases in between. CDR3 length: 13 amino acids. CDR3 coding DNA: TGCAGTGCTCAGACAGCCAAGAACTATGGCTACACCTTC. Encoded protein: CSAQTAKNYGYTF.

The genes are TRBV24-1 and TRBJ2-1, with TRBD2 identical over 7 bases. Germline V CDR1 and CDR2: KGHDR, SFDVKD. CDR3 size: 17 residues. V gave up 2 bases and J gave up 8 bases; unmatched junction bases: 14. CDR3 sequence: CATSDSAAAGVRDEQFF. The CDR3 coding sequence is TGTGCCACCAGTGATTCTGCGGCCGCGGGAGTCCGGGATGAGCAGTTCTTC.

The rearrangement links TRBV18 to TRBJ1-5, with a possible D match to TRBD1 (5 bases). The germline V gene has CDR1 KGHSH and CDR2 LQKENI. Deletions cut 4 bases from V and 6 bases from J, with 10 bases between. CDR3 length equals 13 residues. This chain's CDR3 is CASSQGRAQPQHF. CDR3 bases: TGTGCCAGCTCACAGGGGCGGGCTCAGCCCCAGCATTTT.

The chain links TRBV7-9 to TRBJ1-2; D possibly corresponds to TRBD1 (5 bases). Trimming took 1 base from V and 6 from J, leaving 9 bases between them. This CDR3 spans 13 amino acids. Germline V lookup: CDR1 SEHNR, CDR2 FQNEAQ (reference sequence). The CDR3 nucleotides read TGTGCCAGCAGCTTAGGGGGCGAGGATGGCTACACCTTC. Its translation: CASSLGGEDGYTF.

This clonotype was observed a few times. The CDR3 region is CASREAGGTYEQYF. The DNA of the CDR3 is TGCGCCAGCAGGGAAGCGGGAGGGACCTACGAGCAGTACTTC. The chain has TRBV5-1 and TRBJ2-7; 10 bases line up with TRBD2. Trimming removed 5 bases from V and 2 bases from J; junction bases left unmatched: 4. The CDR3 extends over 14 amino acids. The V gene's germline CDR1 is SGHRS and CDR2 YFSETQ.

Concerning this clonotype: A much larger clone sits a single nucleotide away, making a read error possible. The chain links TRBV15 to TRBJ1-5; no definite D call. Trimming shortened V by 0 bases and J by 12 bases, and 12 bases separated the two germline ends. Per germline, CDR1 LNHNV and CDR2 YYDKDF (reference sequence). CDR3 length: 13 residues. CDR3 bases: TGTGCCACCAGCAGAGATACCGTCCCAGGCCAGCATTTT. Its translation: CATSRDTVPGQHF.

This clonotype has ten or more counts. The CDR3: CASSLGAGPPNIQYF. CDR3 sequence (DNA): TGCGCCAGCAGCTTGGGGGCAGGGCCCCCCAACATTCAGTACTTC. The chain combines TRBV5-1 with TRBJ2-4, with D perhaps matching TRBD1 (5 bases). There are 15 residues in the CDR3. Per the germline V gene, CDR1 is SGHRS and CDR2 is YFSETQ. V gave up 0 bases and J gave up 7 bases, with 14 bases separating them.

In this sample, this clonotype turned up many times. This rearrangement joins TRBV5-5 to TRBJ2-7, with 12 bases lining up with TRBD1. V gave up 4 bases and J gave up 7 bases; unmatched junction bases: 9. The CDR3 is made up of 15 amino acids. CDR1 SGHKS and CDR2 YYEKEE come from the germline V gene (reference sequence). The CDR3 region has the DNA TGTGCCAGCAGCACAGCCGGGACAGGGGGCGGAGAGCAGTACTTC. Translation gives CASSTAGTGGGEQYF.

The chain has TRBV5-1 and TRBJ2-3; D is undetermined. The CDR3 extends over 15 amino acids. Trimming cost V 4 bases and J 4 bases, with 16 bases left between them. Germline V gene sequence: CDR1 SGHRS, CDR2 YFSETQ. In DNA form, the CDR3 reads TGCGCCAGCAGCGGGTCCCCCAGTGTGTCAGATACGCAGTATTTT. Translation gives CASSGSPSVSDTQYF.